This TCR beta chain was found in a study of regulatory T cells in long-lasting Graves disease. This clonotype has more than one count but fewer than ten. The antigen remains unidentified. The time point was: newly diagnosed GD, antithyroid drugs for less than 3 months. The authors made the TCR library using RNA they extracted from PBMCs. Trimming removed 3 bases at V and 0 bases at J, with 9 bases between. Germline assignment: CDR1 SQVTM and CDR2 ANQGSEA. This CDR3 is 14 amino acids long. Through Arm-PCR of CDR3 regions and iRepertoire HTBI primers, TCR beta libraries were built. TCRdb passed the multiplex PCR reads through MiXCR, listing each CDR3 protein once. The data show approximately 470,000 distinct CDR3 sequences, about 17% seen once. The study's findings and limits: Thyroid tissue was not studied; only peripheral blood was.

The same specimen was also included in a second study, on T cells in Graves' hyperthyroidism and ophthalmopathy. In that study: The patients, who ranged from 18 to 65 in age, presented with newly diagnosed hyperthyroidism lasting under 2 months. With the HTBI primer set, the TCR CDR3 went through a first round of RT-PCR.

The sample in question was peripheral blood mononuclear cells (PBMCs), obtained at new diagnosis, from a patient treated with antithyroid drugs. The source is a man aged 40-49 years with Graves disease. This chain uses TRBV29-1 with TRBJ2-1; D call uncertain. CDR3 bases: TGCAGCGTTGATAGGCTGAGCTCCTACAATGAGCAGTTCTTC. Translation: CSVDRLSSYNEQFF.